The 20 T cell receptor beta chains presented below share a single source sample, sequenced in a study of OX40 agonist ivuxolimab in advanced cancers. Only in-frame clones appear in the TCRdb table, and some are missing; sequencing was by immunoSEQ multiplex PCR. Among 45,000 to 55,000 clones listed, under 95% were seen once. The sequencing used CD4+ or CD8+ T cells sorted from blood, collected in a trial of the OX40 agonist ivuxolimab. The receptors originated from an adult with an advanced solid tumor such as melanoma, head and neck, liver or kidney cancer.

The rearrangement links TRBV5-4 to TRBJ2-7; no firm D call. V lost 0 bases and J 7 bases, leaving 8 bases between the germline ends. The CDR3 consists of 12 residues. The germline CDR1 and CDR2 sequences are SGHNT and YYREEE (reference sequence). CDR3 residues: CASSLEGVEQYF. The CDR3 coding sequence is TGTGCCAGCAGCTTGGAGGGTGTGGAGCAGTACTTC.

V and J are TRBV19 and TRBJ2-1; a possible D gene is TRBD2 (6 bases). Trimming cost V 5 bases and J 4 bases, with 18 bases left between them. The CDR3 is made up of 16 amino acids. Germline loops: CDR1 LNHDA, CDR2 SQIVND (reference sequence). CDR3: CASSARPRGIYNEQFF. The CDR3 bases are TGTGCCAGTAGTGCCCGACCCCGCGGGATTTACAATGAGCAGTTCTTC.

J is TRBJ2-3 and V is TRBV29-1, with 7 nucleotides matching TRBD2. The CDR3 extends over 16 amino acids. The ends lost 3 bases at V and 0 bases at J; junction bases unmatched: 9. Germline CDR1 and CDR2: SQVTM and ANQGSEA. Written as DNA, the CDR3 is TGCAGCGTTGAGGTCTGGGCTAGCGGTAGCACAGATACGCAGTATTTT. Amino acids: CSVEVWASGSTDTQYF.

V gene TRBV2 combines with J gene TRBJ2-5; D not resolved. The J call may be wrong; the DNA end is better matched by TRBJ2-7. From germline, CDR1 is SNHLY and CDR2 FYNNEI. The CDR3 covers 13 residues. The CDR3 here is CASSVGGPYEQYF. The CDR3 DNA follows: TGTGCCAGCAGTGTTGGCGGACCCTACGAGCAGTACTTC.

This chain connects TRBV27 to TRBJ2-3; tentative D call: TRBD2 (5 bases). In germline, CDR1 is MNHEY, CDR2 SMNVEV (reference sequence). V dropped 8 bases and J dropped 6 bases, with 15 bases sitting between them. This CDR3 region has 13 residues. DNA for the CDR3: TGTGCCAGCCGGGATCCCGCTCCGGATACGCAGTATTTT. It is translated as CASRDPAPDTQYF.

The DNA of the CDR3 is TGTGCCATCAGTGATGGGCCTGACACTACCTACGAGCAGTACTTC. Translating it yields CAISDGPDTTYEQYF. This chain connects TRBV10-3 to TRBJ2-7, with no clear D. The CDR3 is made up of 15 amino acids. Germline CDR1 ENHRY, CDR2 SYGVKD. Trimming shortened V by 3 bases and J by 2 bases, and 14 bases separated the two germline ends.

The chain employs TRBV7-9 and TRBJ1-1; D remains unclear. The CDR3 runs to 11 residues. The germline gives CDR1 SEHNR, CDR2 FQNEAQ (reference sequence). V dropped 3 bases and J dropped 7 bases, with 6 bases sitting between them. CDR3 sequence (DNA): TGTGCCAGCAGCTTGGGCATTGAAGCTTTCTTT. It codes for CASSLGIEAFF.

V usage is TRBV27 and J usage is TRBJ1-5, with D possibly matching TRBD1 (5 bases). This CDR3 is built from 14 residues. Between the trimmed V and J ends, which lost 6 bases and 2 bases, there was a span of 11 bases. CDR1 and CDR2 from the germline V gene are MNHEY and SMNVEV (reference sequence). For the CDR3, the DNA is TGTGCCAGCAGCTACCAGGGAGGCAATCAGCCCCAGCATTTT. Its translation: CASSYQGGNQPQHF.

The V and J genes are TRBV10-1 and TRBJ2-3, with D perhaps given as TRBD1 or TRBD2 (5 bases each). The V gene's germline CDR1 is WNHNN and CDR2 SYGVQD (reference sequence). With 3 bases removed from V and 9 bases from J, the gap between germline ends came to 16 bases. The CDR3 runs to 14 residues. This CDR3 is CASSDLSERGTQYF. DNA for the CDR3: TGCGCCAGCAGTGACCTATCCGAACGGGGCACGCAGTATTTT.

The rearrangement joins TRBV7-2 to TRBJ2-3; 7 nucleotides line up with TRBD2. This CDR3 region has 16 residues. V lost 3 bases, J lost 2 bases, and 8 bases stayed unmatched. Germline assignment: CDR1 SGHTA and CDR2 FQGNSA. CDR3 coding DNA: TGTGCCAGCAGCTTCTATGGGACTACTGACACAGATACGCAGTATTTT. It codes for CASSFYGTTDTDTQYF.

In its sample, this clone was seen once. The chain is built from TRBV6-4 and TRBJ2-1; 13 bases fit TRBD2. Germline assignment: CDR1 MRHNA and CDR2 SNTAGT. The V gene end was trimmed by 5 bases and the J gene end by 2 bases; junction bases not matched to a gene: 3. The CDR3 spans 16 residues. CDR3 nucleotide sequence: TGTGCCAGCAGTTTGGGACTAGCGGGAACCTACAATGAGCAGTTCTTC. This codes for CASSLGLAGTYNEQFF.

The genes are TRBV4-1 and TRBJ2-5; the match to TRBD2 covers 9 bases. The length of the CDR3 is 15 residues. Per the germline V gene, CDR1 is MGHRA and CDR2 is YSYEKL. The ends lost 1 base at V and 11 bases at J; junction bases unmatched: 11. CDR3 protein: CASSQVASGAAEQYF. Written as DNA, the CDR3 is TGCGCCAGCAGCCAAGTCGCTAGCGGGGCCGCGGAGCAGTACTTC.

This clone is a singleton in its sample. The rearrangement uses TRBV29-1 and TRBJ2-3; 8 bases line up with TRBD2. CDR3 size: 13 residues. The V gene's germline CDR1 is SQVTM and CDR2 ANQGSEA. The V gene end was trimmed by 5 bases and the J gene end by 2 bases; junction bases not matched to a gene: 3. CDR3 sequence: CSVSAGATDTQYF. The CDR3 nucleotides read TGCAGCGTTTCAGCGGGAGCCACAGATACGCAGTATTTT.

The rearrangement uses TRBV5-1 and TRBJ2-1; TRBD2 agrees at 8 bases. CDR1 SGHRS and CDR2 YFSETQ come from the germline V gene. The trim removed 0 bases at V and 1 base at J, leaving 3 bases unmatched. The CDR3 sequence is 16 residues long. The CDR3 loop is CASSLEPSGSYNEQFF. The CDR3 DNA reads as TGCGCCAGCAGCTTGGAGCCTAGCGGGTCCTACAATGAGCAGTTCTTC.

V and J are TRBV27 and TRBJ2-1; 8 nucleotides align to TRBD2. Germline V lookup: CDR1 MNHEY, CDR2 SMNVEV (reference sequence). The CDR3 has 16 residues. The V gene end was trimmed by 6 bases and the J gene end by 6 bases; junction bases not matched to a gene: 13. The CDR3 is CASSLAGTSYTNEQFF. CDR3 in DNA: TGTGCCAGCAGCTTAGCGGGGACTAGTTACACCAATGAGCAGTTCTTC.

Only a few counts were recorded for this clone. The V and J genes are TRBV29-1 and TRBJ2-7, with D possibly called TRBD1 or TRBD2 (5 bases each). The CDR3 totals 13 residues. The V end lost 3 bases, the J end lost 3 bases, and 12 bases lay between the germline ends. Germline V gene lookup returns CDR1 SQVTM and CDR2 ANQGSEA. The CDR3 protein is CSVEWQGDYEQYF. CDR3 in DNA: TGCAGCGTTGAGTGGCAGGGAGACTACGAGCAGTACTTC.

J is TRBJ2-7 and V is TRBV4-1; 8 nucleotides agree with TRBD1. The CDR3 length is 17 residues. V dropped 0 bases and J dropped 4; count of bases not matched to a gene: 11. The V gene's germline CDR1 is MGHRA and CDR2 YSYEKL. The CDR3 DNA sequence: TGCGCCAGCAGCCAAGAGTCTAACAGGGGGTTTAAGTACGAGCAGTACTTC. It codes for CASSQESNRGFKYEQYF.

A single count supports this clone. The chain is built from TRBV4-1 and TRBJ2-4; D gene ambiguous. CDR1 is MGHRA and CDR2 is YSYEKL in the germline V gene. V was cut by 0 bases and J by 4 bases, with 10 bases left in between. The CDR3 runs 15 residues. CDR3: CASSQDLGKKNIQYF. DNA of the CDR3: TGCGCCAGCAGCCAAGATCTGGGAAAGAAAAACATTCAGTACTTC.

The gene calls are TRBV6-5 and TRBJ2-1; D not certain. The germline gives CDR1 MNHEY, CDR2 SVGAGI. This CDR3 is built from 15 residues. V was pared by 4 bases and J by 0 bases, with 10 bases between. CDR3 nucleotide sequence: TGTGCCAGCAGTTCCAGCCAGAGCTCCTACAATGAGCAGTTCTTC. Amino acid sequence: CASSSSQSSYNEQFF.

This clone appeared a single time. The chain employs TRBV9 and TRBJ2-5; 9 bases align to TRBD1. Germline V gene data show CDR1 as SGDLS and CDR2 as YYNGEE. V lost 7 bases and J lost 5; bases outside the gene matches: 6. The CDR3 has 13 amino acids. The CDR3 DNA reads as TGTGCCAGCGGACAGGGGAATTGGGAGACCCAGTACTTC. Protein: CASGQGNWETQYF.